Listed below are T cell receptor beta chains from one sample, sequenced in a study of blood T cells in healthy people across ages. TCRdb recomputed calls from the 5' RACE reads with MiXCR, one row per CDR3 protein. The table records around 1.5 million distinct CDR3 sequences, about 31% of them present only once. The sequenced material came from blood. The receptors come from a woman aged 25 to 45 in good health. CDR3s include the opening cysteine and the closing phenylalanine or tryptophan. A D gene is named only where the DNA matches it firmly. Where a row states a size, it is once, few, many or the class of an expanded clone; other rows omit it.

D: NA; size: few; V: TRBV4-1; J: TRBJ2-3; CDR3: CASSPPTGEGDTQYF; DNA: TGCGCCAGCAGCCCCCCCACCGGGGAAGGAGATACGCAGTATTTT
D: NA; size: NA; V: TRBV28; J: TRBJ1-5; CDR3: CASSQLTGGGNQPQHF; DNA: TGTGCCAGCAGTCAACTGACAGGCGGTGGCAATCAGCCCCAGCATTTT
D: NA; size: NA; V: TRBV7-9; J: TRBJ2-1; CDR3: CASSFSSNEQFF; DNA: TGTGCCAGCAGCTTCTCTAGCAATGAGCAGTTCTTC
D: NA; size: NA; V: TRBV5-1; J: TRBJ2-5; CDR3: CASRRDSRAETQYF; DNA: TGCGCCAGCAGGCGGGACAGTCGAGCGGAGACCCAGTACTTC
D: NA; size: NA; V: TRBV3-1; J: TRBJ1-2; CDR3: CASSQDRRGNSHNYGYTF; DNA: TGTGCCAGCAGCCAAGATCGCCGGGGGAATAGTCATAACTATGGCTACACCTTC
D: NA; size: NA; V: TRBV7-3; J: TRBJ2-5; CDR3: CASSLFSTPGTQYF; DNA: TGTGCCAGCAGCTTATTTTCTACCCCCGGGACCCAGTACTTC
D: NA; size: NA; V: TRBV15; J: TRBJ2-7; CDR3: CATSRTRGDEQYF; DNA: TGTGCCACCAGCAGAACCAGGGGTGACGAGCAGTACTTC
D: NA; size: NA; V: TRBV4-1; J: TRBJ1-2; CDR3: CASSQDMNGDMNYGYTF; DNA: TGCGCCAGCAGCCAAGATATGAATGGTGACATGAACTATGGCTACACCTTC
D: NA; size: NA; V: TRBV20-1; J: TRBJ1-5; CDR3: CSARELRSAKTISNQPQHF; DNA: TGCAGTGCTAGAGAACTCCGTTCCGCGAAGACTATTAGCAATCAGCCCCAGCATTTT
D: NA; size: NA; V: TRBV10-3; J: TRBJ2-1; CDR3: CAISVTGIWPFF; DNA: TGTGCCATCAGTGTCACCGGGATTTGGCCGTTCTTC
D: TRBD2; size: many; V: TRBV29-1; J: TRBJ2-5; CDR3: CSVVISGKFGTQYF; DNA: TGCAGCGTTGTTATTAGCGGGAAGTTCGGGACCCAGTACTTC
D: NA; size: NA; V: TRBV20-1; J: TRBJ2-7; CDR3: CSASTSGPATYEQYF; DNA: TGCAGTGCTTCTACGTCCGGGCCAGCAACCTACGAGCAGTACTTC
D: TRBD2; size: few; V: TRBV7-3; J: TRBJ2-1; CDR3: CASSWGLAGPYNEQFF; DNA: TGTGCCAGCAGCTGGGGACTAGCGGGCCCTTACAATGAGCAGTTCTTC
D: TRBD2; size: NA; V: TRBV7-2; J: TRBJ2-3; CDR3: CASSLVVAGVPDTQYF; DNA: TGTGCCAGCAGCTTAGTAGTAGCGGGAGTGCCAGATACGCAGTATTTT
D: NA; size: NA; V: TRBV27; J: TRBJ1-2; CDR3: CASSLGQLGYGYTF; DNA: TGTGCCAGCAGTTTAGGACAACTAGGCTATGGCTACACCTTC
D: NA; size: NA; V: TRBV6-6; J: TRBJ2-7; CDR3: CASMGGGPYEQYF; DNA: TGTGCCAGCATGGGAGGGGGTCCCTACGAGCAGTACTTC
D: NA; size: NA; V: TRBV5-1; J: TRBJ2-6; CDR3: CASGSLDSPGANVLTF; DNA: TGCGCCAGCGGTTCTCTTGACAGCCCTGGGGCCAACGTCCTGACTTTC
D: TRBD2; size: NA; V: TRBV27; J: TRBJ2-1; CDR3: CASSSSPLAGGPDEQFF; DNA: TGTGCCAGCAGTTCCAGCCCCTTAGCGGGAGGGCCGGATGAGCAGTTCTTC
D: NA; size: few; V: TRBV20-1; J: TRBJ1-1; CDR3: CSARSALNTEAFF; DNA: TGCAGTGCTAGGTCGGCCCTGAACACTGAAGCTTTCTTT
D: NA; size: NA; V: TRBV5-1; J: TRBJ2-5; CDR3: CAGRGSHQETQYF; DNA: TGCGCCGGCCGGGGGTCCCACCAAGAGACCCAGTACTTC
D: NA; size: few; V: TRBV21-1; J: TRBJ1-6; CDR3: CASSISAKLFGAPLHF; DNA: TGTGCCAGCAGCATCTCGGCCAAGCTTTTTGGGGCACCCCTCCACTTT
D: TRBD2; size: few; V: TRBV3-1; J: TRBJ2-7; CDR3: CASRPAGTTLREQYF; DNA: TGTGCCAGCAGACCAGCGGGGACCACGCTCCGGGAGCAGTACTTC
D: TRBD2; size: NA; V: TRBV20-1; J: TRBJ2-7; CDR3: CSAKASGFYEQYF; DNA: TGCAGTGCTAAAGCTAGCGGGTTCTACGAGCAGTACTTC
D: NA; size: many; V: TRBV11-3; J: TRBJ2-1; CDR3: CASSLDQYNEQFF; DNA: TGTGCCAGCAGCTTAGATCAGTACAATGAGCAGTTCTTC
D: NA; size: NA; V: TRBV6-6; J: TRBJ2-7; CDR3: CASSYPGRQTYEQYF; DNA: TGTGCCAGCAGTTACCCAGGACGACAGACCTACGAGCAGTACTTC
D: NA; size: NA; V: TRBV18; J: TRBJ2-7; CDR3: CASSAIRDLYEQYF; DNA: TGTGCCAGCTCAGCTATCAGGGACCTCTACGAGCAGTACTTC
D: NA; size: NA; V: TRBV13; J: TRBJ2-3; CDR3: CASSLGGRGGTQYF; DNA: TGTGCCAGCAGCTTAGGCGGGCGGGGAGGTACGCAGTATTTT
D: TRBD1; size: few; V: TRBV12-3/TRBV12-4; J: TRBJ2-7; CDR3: CASGLTGGRYEQYF; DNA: TGTGCCAGCGGCCTAACAGGGGGCCGCTACGAGCAGTACTTC
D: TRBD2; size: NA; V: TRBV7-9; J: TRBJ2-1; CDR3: CASSLVVAGFDEQFF; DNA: TGTGCCAGCAGCTTAGTTGTAGCGGGATTCGATGAGCAGTTCTTC
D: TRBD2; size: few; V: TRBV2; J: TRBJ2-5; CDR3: CASTQRTSGIKTQYF; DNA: TGTGCCAGCACTCAACGGACTAGCGGGATAAAGACCCAGTACTTC
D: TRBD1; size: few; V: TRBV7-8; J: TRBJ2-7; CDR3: CASSPSTGAYEQYF; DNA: TGTGCCAGCAGCCCATCGACAGGGGCCTACGAGCAGTACTTC
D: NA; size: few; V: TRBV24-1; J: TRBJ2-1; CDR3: CATSDFEDSQFF; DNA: TGTGCCACCAGTGATTTCGAGGACTCACAGTTCTTC
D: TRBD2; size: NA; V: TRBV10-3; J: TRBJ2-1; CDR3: CAISWGLAGRNEQFF; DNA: TGTGCCATCAGCTGGGGACTAGCGGGGCGTAATGAGCAGTTCTTC
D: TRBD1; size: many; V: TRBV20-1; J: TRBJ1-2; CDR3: CSATPLTGRDGYTF; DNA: TGCAGTGCTACTCCACTGACAGGGAGGGATGGCTACACCTTC
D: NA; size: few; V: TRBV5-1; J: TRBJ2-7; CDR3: CASSLGGIFYEQYF; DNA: TGCGCCAGCAGCTTGGGAGGTATATTCTACGAGCAGTACTTC
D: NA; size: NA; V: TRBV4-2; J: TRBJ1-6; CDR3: CASSQDPDSGANNSPLHF; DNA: TGTGCCAGCAGCCAAGATCCGGATTCGGGGGCAAATAATTCACCCCTCCACTTT
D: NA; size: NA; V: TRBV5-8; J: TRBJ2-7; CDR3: CADIGLGVSSYEQYF; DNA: TGTGCCGACATTGGGTTGGGAGTGTCTTCCTACGAGCAGTACTTC
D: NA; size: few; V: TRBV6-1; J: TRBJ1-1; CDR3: CASRGLGGTEAFF; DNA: TGTGCCAGCAGGGGTCTGGGTGGGACTGAAGCTTTCTTT
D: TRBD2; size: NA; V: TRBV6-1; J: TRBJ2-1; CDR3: CASSSGLAGGKSYNEQFF; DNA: TGTGCCAGCAGCTCGGGACTAGCGGGAGGGAAGTCCTACAATGAGCAGTTCTTC
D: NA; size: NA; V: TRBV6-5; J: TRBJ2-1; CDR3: CASSYVGTVNNEQFF; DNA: TGTGCCAGCAGTTACGTCGGGACGGTGAACAATGAGCAGTTCTTC
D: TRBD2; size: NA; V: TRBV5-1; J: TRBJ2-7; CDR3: CANSISGGGETQYF; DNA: TGCGCCAACAGCATCTCGGGCGGGGGGGAAACCCAGTACTTC